This TCR beta chain was identified during a study of shared clonotypes between healthy human individuals (dated by TCRdb to the early 2020s). In terms of the full investigation: The cohort comprised a couple of women and a few men aged 18 to 49 years. For each donor, CD4 naive and CD4 memory were each run on three plates, CD8 naive on two plates, and CD8 memory on one plate. The study deeply sequenced blood TCR repertoires of about 5 healthy adults to estimate repertoire size and the extent of clonotype sharing between individuals. Libraries were prepared and TCR repertoires were sequenced by different laboratories using diverse techniques, in order to increase sequencing depth and limit assay-specific biases. Per donor, leukapheresis produced somewhere between about 0.94 and 8.9 billion PBMCs.

From the germline V gene, CDR1 is SGDLS and CDR2 is YYNGEE. The CDR3 sequence holds 13 residues, the cysteine and phenylalanine included. Solely the CDR3 DNA is kept, with 39 bases framed from the first base. Trimming takes 0 bases from V and 6 bases from J, and the germline ends sit 7 bases apart. The donors were healthy, HIV-negative adults who had no recently reported acute infections or vaccinations. Only Caucasian adults living in Nashville, Tennessee, USA were represented among the donors. CD4+ T cells were enriched by magnetic negative selection; naive cells were then positively selected on CD45RA, and the negative fraction formed the memory subset. After blood collection by leukapheresis, PBMCs were isolated using Ficoll-Histopaque density gradient centrifugation and then cryopreserved in the vapor phase of liquid nitrogen. Purity and quantity of every magnetically sorted T cell population were checked by analytical flow cytometry. Each sorted fraction had its genomic DNA isolated and then quantified by UV absorbance on a Nanodrop 2000c.

Overall study results and their limits: Rarefaction of sorted-subset datasets indicated incomplete sequencing despite the large sequencing depth. Compared with non-shared clonotypes, clonotypes shared by all four sorted-subset donors had higher generation probabilities. Because the study included a small number of donors, the genetic and exposure-history diversity represented was limited. Sampling was restricted to blood, and TCR repertoires in tissue are likely to differ from TCR repertoires in blood. About 5% of naive CD4, 3.5% of naive CD8, approximately 2% of memory CD4, and over 0.35% of memory CD8 clonotypes were shared across a few donors. Larger estimated clonotype richness was generally found for naive subsets than for memory subsets. Pairwise subsampling led to the expectation that sequencing depth would affect the degree of clonotype sharing among donors.

Using the deep immunoSEQ assay, TCR CDR3 regions were amplified from genomic DNA by multiplex PCR. Extracted genomic DNA from each cell subset was distributed evenly across all wells of several immunoSEQ 96-well plates, and each plate was treated as a replicate. Each replicate PCR for sorted subsets received roughly 0.2 ug genomic DNA, equal to about 30,000 T cell genomes. Purified libraries were measured with a Qubit 3.0 fluorometer, size-checked on a Bioanalyzer 2100, and measured again with the KAPA Library Quantification kit. Every immunoSEQ 96-well plate was sequenced on a dedicated single-read 150-cycle Illumina NextSeq 550 flow cell. In the authors' own workflow: Because the immunoSEQ output included only junctional sequences and no quality scores, the filtering could not be the same as the filtering used for full-length reads. To assign V/J genes and CDR3, sequences were annotated against IMGT germline references using PyIR, a Python wrapper for IgBLAST v1.9. Reads were removed for weak V/J assignments (E-value above 1e-6), missing CDR3, stop codons, out-of-frame junctions, or ambiguous translated residues. V3J clonotypes were defined by identical inferred V gene, J gene, and CDR3 amino acid sequence. Percentage overlap between repertoires was computed as shared unique clonotypes divided by the size of the smaller repertoire. RTK rarefaction, the Chao1 estimator, and Recon v2.1 estimates of unobserved clonotypes were used to assess repertoire richness. OLGA was used to compute generation probabilities for all TCRbeta clonotypes that the gDNA method yielded from a handful of donors. TCRdb retrieved this table from immuneACCESS and kept in-frame rearrangements only. Not all clones are present; in checked studies, unresolved V genes account for under half, and no reason is known for the remainder. Clonal size and the V and J genes are those of that table, whereas D and trimming came from the DNA. The sample includes over 1.4 million clones, with around 95% observed a single time. 0.95% to 1.5% of the sample is held by the ten biggest clonotypes.

On this clone itself: The antigen it binds to is not known. Base-call qualities are not available, and no considerably larger clone is one nucleotide away.

The TCR comes from a man younger than 45 in good health. Material: naive CD4+ T cells sorted from blood. The cell subset or site label here, explained by the study, means: CD45RA+ positively selected. The rearranged chain carries TRBV9 and TRBJ2-4, with no reliable assignment of the D segment. The nucleotide sequence reads as follows: TGTGCCAGCAGCGTAGACGGAACAAACATTCAGTACTTC. It specifies CASSVDGTNIQYF.